Listed below are T cell receptor beta chains from one sample, sequenced in a study of shared clonotypes between healthy human individuals. Sequenced by immunoSEQ multiplex PCR; TCRdb stores in-frame clones only, minus some. The sample holds some 2,500,000 clones, approximately 94% seen once. Input material: naive CD4+ T cells from PBMCs. All receptors derive from a man aged 18 to 30 in good health. Some clones in this sample may be carry-over from other donors' samples. CDR3s include the opening cysteine and the closing phenylalanine or tryptophan. Fields, in order: clone size, J gene, D gene, V gene, CDR3 DNA, CDR3 protein. A D gene is named only where the DNA matches it firmly. Size is stated for part of the rows, as once, few or many counts, or as a class when the clone is expanded.

>-|TRBJ2-4|-|TRBV14
TGTGCCAGCAGCCGCCAACAGGGAGACAAAAACATTCAGTACTTC
CASSRQQGDKNIQYF
>-|TRBJ1-3|-|TRBV28
TGTGCCAGCAGTTTCAGACAGGAGCCAAACACCATATATTTT
CASSFRQEPNTIYF
>-|TRBJ2-7|-|TRBV5-1
TGCGCCAGCAGCTTGGGTACAGAAGAGCAGTACTTC
CASSLGTEEQYF
>-|TRBJ2-7|-|TRBV30
TGTGCCTGGAGTGTAGGTAGGTCCTACGAGCAGTACTTC
CAWSVGRSYEQYF
>-|TRBJ1-2|TRBD1|TRBV7-9
TGTGCCAGCAGCTTATACCCCCTGGGACAGCAAACCACCGACTATGGCTACACCTTC
CASSLYPLGQQTTDYGYTF
>-|TRBJ1-5|-|TRBV19
TGTGCCAGTAGTCCCCTTGGAGGACAGCCCCAGCATTTT
CASSPLGGQPQHF
>-|TRBJ1-3|-|TRBV19
TGTGCCAGTACCTGGAATGGAGGGGGGGGAAACACCATATATTTT
CASTWNGGGGNTIYF
>once|TRBJ2-5|-|TRBV28
TGTGCCACCGGACCGTTACAAGAGACCCAGTACTTC
CATGPLQETQYF
>-|TRBJ2-1|-|TRBV30
TGTGCCTGGAGTGGGCAGGCCCACAATGAGCAGTTCTTC
CAWSGQAHNEQFF
>-|TRBJ2-6|-|TRBV6-6
TGTGCCAGCAGATCCACAGGGAGCGGGGCCAACGTCCTGACTTTC
CASRSTGSGANVLTF
>few|TRBJ2-7|TRBD2|TRBV27
TGTGCCAGCAGTTTACTAGCGGGAGCCTACGAGCAGTACTTC
CASSLLAGAYEQYF
>-|TRBJ2-3|-|TRBV25-1
TGTGCCAGCAAGGAGGAGGGCACAGATACGCAGTATTTT
CASKEEGTDTQYF
>-|TRBJ1-3|TRBD1|TRBV5-1
TGCGCCAGCAGCTTTGGACAGGGGGGAAACACCATATATTTT
CASSFGQGGNTIYF
>-|TRBJ2-5|-|TRBV28
TGTGCCAGCAGTTTTGTAGTTCCTGAGACCCAGTACTTC
CASSFVVPETQYF
>-|TRBJ2-1|-|TRBV5-8
TGTGCCAGCAGCTTGTGGGGCGGGTCCTACAATGAGCAGTTCTTC
CASSLWGGSYNEQFF
>-|TRBJ2-7|-|TRBV6-1
TGTGCCAGCAGTGTAACAGGGAGCCGATTATACGAGCAGTACTTC
CASSVTGSRLYEQYF
>once|TRBJ2-3|TRBD2|TRBV9
TGTGCCAGCAGCGTAGGGAGGACTAGCGGGAGGGCCGTAGATACGCAGTATTTT
CASSVGRTSGRAVDTQYF
>once|TRBJ2-5|TRBD1|TRBV7-9
TGTGCCAGCAGGCTTACCGGGACAGGGGGGGAGACCCAGTACTTC
CASRLTGTGGETQYF
>-|TRBJ2-5|-|TRBV7-9
TGTGCCAGCAGCTTATACCAAGAAGAGACCCAGTACTTC
CASSLYQEETQYF
>-|TRBJ1-4|TRBD1|TRBV6-6
TGTGCCAGCAGCCCCGGGACAGGGGTTCTCGGAGAAAAACTGTTTTTT
CASSPGTGVLGEKLFF
>-|TRBJ1-2|-|TRBV6-5
TGTGCCAGCAGTCGACCGGGACCCCTCTATGGCTACACCTTC
CASSRPGPLYGYTF
>-|TRBJ1-3|-|TRBV5-1
TGCGCCAGCAGCTTTGACCGGGGGGGCATATATTTT
CASSFDRGGIYF
>-|TRBJ1-5|-|TRBV6-6
TGTGCCAGCACCCCCTTAGGTACAGAGAGTCAGCCCCAGCATTTT
CASTPLGTESQPQHF
>-|TRBJ2-7|-|TRBV27
TGTGCCAGCAGTTTGTTTCTAGCTGCTGCCTACGAGCAGTACTTC
CASSLFLAAAYEQYF
>-|TRBJ1-1|-|TRBV6-1
TGTGCCAGCAGTGGCCGGGGCGACACTGAAGCTTTCTTT
CASSGRGDTEAFF
>-|TRBJ1-2|-|TRBV7-2
TGTGCCAGCAGCTTAGCTTGGGTTGAGAGTGGCTACACCTTC
CASSLAWVESGYTF
>few|TRBJ1-5|-|TRBV10-3
TGTGCCATCAGTGACCAACCCAATCAGCCCCAGCATTTT
CAISDQPNQPQHF
>-|TRBJ1-2|-|TRBV20-1
TGTGAAGTGGGAGCGAACTATGGCTACACCTTC
CEVGANYGYTF
>-|TRBJ1-2|-|TRBV4-1
TGCGCCAGCAGCCAAAATAACTTCAGGGACTCGGGTGGCTACACCTTC
CASSQNNFRDSGGYTF
>-|TRBJ2-5|TRBD2|TRBV29-1
TGCAGCGGCAGCGGGAGGGCCTCCCAGACCCAGTACTTC
CSGSGRASQTQYF
>once|TRBJ2-3|-|TRBV28
TGTGCCAGCAGTTTAACATCAGACTACGGGACGCAGTATTTT
CASSLTSDYGTQYF
>-|TRBJ2-1|-|TRBV7-8
TGTGCCAGCAGCCTAGGCTCTAGGGACTCCTACAATGAGCAGTTCTTC
CASSLGSRDSYNEQFF
>-|TRBJ1-2|TRBD1|TRBV28
TGTGCCAGCAGTTTAGCGGGGACAGCACCAGCCCGCGGAGGCTACACCTTC
CASSLAGTAPARGGYTF
>-|TRBJ2-7|TRBD2|TRBV11-2
TGTGCCAGCAGCTACCGTAGCGGGAGTTACGAGCAGTACTTC
CASSYRSGSYEQYF
>-|TRBJ1-5|TRBD1|TRBV28
TGTGCCAGCAGTTTAGCAGGGGGCAGCAATCAGCCCCAGCATTTT
CASSLAGGSNQPQHF
>-|TRBJ2-7|-|TRBV4-1
TGCGCCAGCAGCCAACTCGCGGGGACACCGTCCTACGAGCAGTACTTC
CASSQLAGTPSYEQYF
>-|TRBJ2-1|-|TRBV4-2
TGTGCCAGCAGCCAAGATGAAATAGCGGTCAACAATGAGCAGTTCTTC
CASSQDEIAVNNEQFF
>-|TRBJ1-5|-|TRBV30
TGTGCCTGGAGCCTCGGGAGAGGCTTGAGCAATCAGCCCCAGCATTTT
CAWSLGRGLSNQPQHF
>-|TRBJ1-6|-|TRBV2
TGTGCCAGCAGTGATGATTCACCCCTCCACTTT
CASSDDSPLHF
>once|TRBJ2-3|-|TRBV18
TGTGCCAGCTCACCCCCGGCGGGAAACACAGATACGCAGTATTTT
CASSPPAGNTDTQYF
>-|TRBJ2-7|-|TRBV27
TGTGCCAGCAGTTTATTGGCCCGACGGACCGCGGGGGAGCAGTACTTC
CASSLLARRTAGEQYF
>-|TRBJ1-2|-|TRBV19
TGTGCCAGTACCTCCCTGGGGGGGACTTACCCTAACTATGGCTACACCTTC
CASTSLGGTYPNYGYTF
>-|TRBJ1-4|-|TRBV7-9
TGTGCCAGCAGACCGGACGGGATTAATGAAAAACTGTTTTTT
CASRPDGINEKLFF
>-|TRBJ1-4|-|TRBV30
TGTGCCTGGAACGGACGGCTTAATGAAAAACTGTTTTTT
CAWNGRLNEKLFF
>-|TRBJ1-2|-|TRBV28
TGTGCCAGCAGCCCACCCGGGGGGCTAAGCTATGGCTACACCTTC
CASSPPGGLSYGYTF
>-|TRBJ2-5|TRBD1|TRBV7-2
TGTGCCAGCAGCTTAGGGCCACAGGGGGCTGGGGGAGGAGAGACCCAGTACTTC
CASSLGPQGAGGGETQYF
>-|TRBJ2-7|-|TRBV6-1
TGTGCCAGCAGTCTACCGGGACATACCTACGAGCAGTACTTC
CASSLPGHTYEQYF
>-|TRBJ2-5|-|TRBV11-1
TGTGCCAGCAGCTTAGCATCGCAGGCCGTAGAGACCCAGTACTTC
CASSLASQAVETQYF
>-|TRBJ2-1|TRBD2|TRBV19
TGTGCCAGTAGTATAGTTGGGAGCGGGAGCAATGAGCAGTTCTTC
CASSIVGSGSNEQFF
>-|TRBJ1-2|-|TRBV18
TGTGCCAGCTCACCACCGGAATTCTATGGCTACACCTTC
CASSPPEFYGYTF
>-|TRBJ2-2|-|TRBV27
TGTGCCAGCAGTTTCTACCCGGGACGTGGGAACACCGGGGAGCTGTTTTTT
CASSFYPGRGNTGELFF
>-|TRBJ2-7|TRBD1|TRBV5-1
TGCGCCAGCAGCACGTACCGACAGGGGTTGTACGAGCAGTACTTC
CASSTYRQGLYEQYF
>-|TRBJ2-1|-|TRBV7-2
TGTGCCAGCAGCTCCTACCCCAATGAGCAGTTCTTC
CASSSYPNEQFF
>-|TRBJ2-5|TRBD1|TRBV9
TGTGCCAGCAGCCCCCGGGACAGATTACAAGAGACCCAGTACTTC
CASSPRDRLQETQYF
>-|TRBJ1-4|-|TRBV2
TGTGCCAGCAGTGATTCGGGGTATGGGGCCAGTGAAAAACTGTTTTTT
CASSDSGYGASEKLFF
>-|TRBJ1-5|TRBD1|TRBV28
TGTGCCAGCAGTGTCCGGACAGGGAGATATCAGCCCCAGCATTTT
CASSVRTGRYQPQHF
>-|TRBJ1-1|-|TRBV6-5
TGTGCCAGCAAGGCCCCAGGGCTAACAGCTGAAGCTTTCTTT
CASKAPGLTAEAFF
>once|TRBJ1-4|-|TRBV13
TGTGCCAGCAGCCCTACCGCGGGGGCCAGTGAAAAACTGTTTTTT
CASSPTAGASEKLFF